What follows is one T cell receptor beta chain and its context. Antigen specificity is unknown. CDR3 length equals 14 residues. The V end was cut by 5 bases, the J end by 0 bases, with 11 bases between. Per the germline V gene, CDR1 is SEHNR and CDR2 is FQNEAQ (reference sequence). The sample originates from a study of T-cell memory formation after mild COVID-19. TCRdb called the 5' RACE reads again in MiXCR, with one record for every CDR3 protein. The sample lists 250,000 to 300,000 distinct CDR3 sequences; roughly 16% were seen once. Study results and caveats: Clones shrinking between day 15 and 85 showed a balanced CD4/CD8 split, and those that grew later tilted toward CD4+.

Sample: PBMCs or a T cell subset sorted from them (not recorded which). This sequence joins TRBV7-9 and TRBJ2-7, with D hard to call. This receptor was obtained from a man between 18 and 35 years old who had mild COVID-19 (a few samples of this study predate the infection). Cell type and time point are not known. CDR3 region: CASSRIQSSYEQYF. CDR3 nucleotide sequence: TGTGCCAGCAGCCGAATACAGAGCTCCTACGAGCAGTACTTC.